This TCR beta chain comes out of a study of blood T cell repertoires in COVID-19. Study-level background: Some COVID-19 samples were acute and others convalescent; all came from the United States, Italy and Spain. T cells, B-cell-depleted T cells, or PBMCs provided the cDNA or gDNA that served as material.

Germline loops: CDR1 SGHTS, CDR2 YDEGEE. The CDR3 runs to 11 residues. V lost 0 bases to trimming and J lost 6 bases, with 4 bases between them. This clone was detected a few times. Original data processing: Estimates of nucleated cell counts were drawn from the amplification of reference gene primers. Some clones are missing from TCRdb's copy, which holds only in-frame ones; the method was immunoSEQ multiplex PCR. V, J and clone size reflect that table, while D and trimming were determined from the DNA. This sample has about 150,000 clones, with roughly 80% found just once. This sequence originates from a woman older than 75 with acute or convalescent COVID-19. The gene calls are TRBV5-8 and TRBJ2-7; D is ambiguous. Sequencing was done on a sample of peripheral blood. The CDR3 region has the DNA TGTGCCAGCAGCTTGGTCGGCGAGCAGTACTTC. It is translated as CASSLVGEQYF.